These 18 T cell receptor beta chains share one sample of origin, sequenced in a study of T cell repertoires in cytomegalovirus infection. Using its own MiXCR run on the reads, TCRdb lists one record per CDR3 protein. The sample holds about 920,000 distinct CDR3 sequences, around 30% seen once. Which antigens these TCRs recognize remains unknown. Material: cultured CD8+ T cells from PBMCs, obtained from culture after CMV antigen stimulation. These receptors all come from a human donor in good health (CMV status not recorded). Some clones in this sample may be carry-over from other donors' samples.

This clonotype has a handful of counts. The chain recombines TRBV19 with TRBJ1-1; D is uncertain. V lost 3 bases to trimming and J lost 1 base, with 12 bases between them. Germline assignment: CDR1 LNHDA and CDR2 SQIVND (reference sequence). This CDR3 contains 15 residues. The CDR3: CASSMVGVPNTEAFF. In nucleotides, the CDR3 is TGTGCCAGTAGTATGGTTGGTGTCCCGAACACTGAAGCTTTCTTT. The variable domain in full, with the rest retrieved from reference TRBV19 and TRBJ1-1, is DGGITQSPKYLFRKEGQNVTLSCEQNLNHDAMYWYRQDPGQGLRLIYYSQIVNDFQKGDIAEGYSVSREKKESFPLTVTSAQKNPTAFYLCASSMVGVPNTEAFFGQGTRLTVV.

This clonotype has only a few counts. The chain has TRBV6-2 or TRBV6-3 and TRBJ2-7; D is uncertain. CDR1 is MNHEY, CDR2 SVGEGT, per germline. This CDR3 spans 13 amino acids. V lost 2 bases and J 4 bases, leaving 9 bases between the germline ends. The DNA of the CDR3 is TGTGCCAGCAGTTACGCTGACGGGTACGAGCAGTACGTC. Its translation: CASSYADGYEQYV.

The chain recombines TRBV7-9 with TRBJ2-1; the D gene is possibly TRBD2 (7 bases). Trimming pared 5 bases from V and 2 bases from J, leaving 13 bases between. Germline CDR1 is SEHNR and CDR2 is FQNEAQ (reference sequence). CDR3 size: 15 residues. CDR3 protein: CASSMGGPPYNEQFF. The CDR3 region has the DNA TGTGCCAGCAGCATGGGGGGGCCTCCCTACAATGAGCAGTTCTTC.

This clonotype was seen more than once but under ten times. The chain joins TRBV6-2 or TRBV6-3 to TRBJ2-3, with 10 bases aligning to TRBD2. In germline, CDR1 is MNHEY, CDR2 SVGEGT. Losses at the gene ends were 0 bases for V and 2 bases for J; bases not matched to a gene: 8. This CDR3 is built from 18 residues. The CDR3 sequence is CASSYSSRTSGPTDTQYF. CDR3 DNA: TGTGCCAGCAGTTACTCGAGCCGGACTAGCGGTCCCACAGATACGCAGTATTTT.

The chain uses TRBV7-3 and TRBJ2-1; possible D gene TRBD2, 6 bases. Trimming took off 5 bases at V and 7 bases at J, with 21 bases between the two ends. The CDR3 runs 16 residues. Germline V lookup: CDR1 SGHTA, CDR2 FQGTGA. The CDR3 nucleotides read TGTGCCAGCAGCAACCGGGACTTCCCATCGGAGAATGAGCAGTTCTTC. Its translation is CASSNRDFPSENEQFF.

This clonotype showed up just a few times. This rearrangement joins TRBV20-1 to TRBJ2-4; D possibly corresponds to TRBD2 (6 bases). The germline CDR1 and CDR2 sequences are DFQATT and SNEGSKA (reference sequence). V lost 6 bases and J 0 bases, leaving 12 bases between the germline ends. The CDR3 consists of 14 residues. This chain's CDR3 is CSAGGEQAKNIQYF. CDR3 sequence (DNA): TGCAGTGCCGGCGGGGAACAAGCCAAAAACATTCAGTACTTC.

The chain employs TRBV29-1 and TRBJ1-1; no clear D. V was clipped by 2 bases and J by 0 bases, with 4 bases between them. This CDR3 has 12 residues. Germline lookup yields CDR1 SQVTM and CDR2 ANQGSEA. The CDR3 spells CSVERMNTEAFF. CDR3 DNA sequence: TGCAGCGTTGAACGGATGAACACTGAAGCTTTCTTT.

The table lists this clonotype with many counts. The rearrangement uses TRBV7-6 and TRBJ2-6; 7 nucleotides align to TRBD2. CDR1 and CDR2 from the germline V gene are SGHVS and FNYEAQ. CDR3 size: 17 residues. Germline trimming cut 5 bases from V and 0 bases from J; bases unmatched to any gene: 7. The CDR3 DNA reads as TGTGCCAGCAGCATGAGCGGGGTTAGCTCTGGGGCCAACGTCCTGACTTTC. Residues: CASSMSGVSSGANVLTF. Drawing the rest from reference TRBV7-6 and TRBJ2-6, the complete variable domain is GAGVSQSPRYKVTKRGQDVALRCDPISGHVSLYWYRQALGQGPEFLTYFNYEAQQDKSGLPNDRFSAERPEGSISTLTIQRTEQRDSAMYRCASSMSGVSSGANVLTFGAGSRLTVL.

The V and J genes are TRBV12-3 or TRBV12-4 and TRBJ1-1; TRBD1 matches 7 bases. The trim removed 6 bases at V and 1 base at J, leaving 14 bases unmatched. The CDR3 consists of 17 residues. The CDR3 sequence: CASRTGQVGLRNTEAFF. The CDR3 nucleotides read TGTGCCAGCAGGACCGGACAGGTCGGTCTTCGGAACACTGAAGCTTTCTTT.

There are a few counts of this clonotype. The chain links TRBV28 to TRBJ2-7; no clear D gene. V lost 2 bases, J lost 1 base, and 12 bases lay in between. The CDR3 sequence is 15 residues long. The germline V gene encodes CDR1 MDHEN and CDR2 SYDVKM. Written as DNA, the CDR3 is TGTGCCAGCAGTTTAGGGCGCACCAGGTCCTACGAGCAGTACGTC. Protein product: CASSLGRTRSYEQYV.

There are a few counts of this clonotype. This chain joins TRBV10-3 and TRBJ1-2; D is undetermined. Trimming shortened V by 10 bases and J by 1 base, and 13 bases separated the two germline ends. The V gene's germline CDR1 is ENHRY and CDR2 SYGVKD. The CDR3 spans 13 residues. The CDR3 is CATESGNNYGYTF. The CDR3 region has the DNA TGTGCCACCGAGTCGGGCAATAACTATGGCTACACCTTC.

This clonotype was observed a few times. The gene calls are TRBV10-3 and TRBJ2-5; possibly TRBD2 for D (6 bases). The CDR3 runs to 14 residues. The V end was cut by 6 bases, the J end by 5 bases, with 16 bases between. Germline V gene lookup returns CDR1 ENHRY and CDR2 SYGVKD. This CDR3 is CAISLQASDETQYF. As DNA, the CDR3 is TGTGCCATCAGCCTCCAGGCTAGCGATGAGACCCAGTACTTC.

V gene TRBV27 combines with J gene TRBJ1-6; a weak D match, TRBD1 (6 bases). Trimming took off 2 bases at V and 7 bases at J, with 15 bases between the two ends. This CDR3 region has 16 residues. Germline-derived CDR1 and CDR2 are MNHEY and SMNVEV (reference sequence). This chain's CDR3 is CASSLAFTGLNSPLHF. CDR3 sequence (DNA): TGTGCCAGCAGTTTAGCATTCACAGGGTTGAATTCACCCCTCCACTTT.

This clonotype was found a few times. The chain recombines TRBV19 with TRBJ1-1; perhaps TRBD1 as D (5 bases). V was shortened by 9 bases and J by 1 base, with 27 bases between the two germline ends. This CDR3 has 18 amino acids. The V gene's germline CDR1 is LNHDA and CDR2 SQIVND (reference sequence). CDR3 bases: TGTGCCAGCCGCCACTATGCCACTTCAGGGCTGGGGAACACTGAAGCTTTCTTT. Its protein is CASRHYATSGLGNTEAFF.

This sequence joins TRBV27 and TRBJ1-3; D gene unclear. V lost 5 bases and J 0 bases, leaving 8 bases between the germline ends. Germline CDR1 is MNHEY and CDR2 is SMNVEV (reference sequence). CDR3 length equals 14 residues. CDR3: CASSTSFSGNTIYF. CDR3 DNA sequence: TGTGCCAGCAGTACCAGTTTCTCTGGAAACACCATATATTTT.

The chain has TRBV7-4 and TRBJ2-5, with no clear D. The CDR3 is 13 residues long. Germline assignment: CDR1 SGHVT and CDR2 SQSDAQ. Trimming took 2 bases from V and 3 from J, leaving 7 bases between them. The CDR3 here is CASSLPLEETQYF. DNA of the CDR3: TGTGCCAGCAGCTTACCATTAGAAGAGACCCAGTACTTC.

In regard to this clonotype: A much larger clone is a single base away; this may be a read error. The CDR3 coding sequence is TGTGCCAGCAGCTTAAGTGGGGGCCCAAATACGCAGTATTTT. It specifies CASSLSGGPNTQYF. This sequence joins TRBV7-2 and TRBJ2-3; weak D call: TRBD1 (6 bases). This CDR3 spans 14 amino acids. In germline, CDR1 is SGHTA, CDR2 FQGNSA. The ends were cut back, 2 bases at V and 7 bases at J, with 13 bases in the middle.

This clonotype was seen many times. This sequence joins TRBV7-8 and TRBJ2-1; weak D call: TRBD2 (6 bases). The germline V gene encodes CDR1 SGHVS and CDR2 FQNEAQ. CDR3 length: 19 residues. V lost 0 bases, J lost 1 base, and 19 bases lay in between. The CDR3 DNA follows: TGTGCCAGCAGCTTAGCGAAGGAGTTGCGGGGTTCGTCCTACAATGAGCAGTTCTTC. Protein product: CASSLAKELRGSSYNEQFF.